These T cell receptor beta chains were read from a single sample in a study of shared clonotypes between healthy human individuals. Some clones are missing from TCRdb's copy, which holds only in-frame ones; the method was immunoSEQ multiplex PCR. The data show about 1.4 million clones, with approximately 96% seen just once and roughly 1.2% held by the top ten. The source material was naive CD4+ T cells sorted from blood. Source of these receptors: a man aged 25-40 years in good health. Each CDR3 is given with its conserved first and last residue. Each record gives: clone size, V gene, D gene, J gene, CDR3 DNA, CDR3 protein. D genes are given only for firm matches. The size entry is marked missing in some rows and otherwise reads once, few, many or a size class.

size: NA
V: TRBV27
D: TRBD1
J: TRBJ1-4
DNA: TGTGCCAGCAGTTTATGGGGACAGAGGGGTGAAAAACTGTTTTTT
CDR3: CASSLWGQRGEKLFF

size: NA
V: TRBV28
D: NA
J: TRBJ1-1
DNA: TGTGCCAGCAGTTTATGGACAGCCGAGAGCACTGAAGCTTTCTTT
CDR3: CASSLWTAESTEAFF

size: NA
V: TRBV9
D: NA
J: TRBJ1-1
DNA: TGTGCCAGCAGCGCAATGGACCAGGGAAGTGAAGCTTTCTTT
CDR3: CASSAMDQGSEAFF

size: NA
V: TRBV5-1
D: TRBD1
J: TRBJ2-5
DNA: TGCGCCAGCAGCCTACCACAGGGGGAGGCAGAGACCCAGTACTTC
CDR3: CASSLPQGEAETQYF

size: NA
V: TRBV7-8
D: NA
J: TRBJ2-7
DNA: TGTGCCAGCAGCTTAGCCCATCGGAACTACGAGCAGTACTTC
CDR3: CASSLAHRNYEQYF

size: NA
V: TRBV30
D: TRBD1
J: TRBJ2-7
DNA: TGTGCCTGGGGGGGACAGACCTACGAGCAGTACTTC
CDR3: CAWGGQTYEQYF

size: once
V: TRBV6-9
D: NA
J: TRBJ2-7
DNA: TGTGCCAGCAGCCTCCGGGGGAGCCCCTCCTACGAGCAGTACTTC
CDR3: CASSLRGSPSYEQYF

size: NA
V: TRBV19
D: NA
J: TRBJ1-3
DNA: TGTGCCAGTAGACTGGATACAGCGAAACAACGAAACGCCATATATTTT
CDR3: CASRLDTAKQRNAIYF

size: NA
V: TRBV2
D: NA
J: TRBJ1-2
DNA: TGTGCCAGCAGTGAAAAATCAGGGAATCGCTTCCTGGATGGCTACACCTTC
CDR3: CASSEKSGNRFLDGYTF

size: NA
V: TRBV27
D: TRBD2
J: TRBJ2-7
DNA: TGTGCCAGCAGCCCCTGGGCTAGCGGGAGCACGGCCCACGAGCAGTACTTC
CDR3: CASSPWASGSTAHEQYF

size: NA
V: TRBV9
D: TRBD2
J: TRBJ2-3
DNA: TGTGCCAGCAGCCCTCAACTAGCGGGAGGCACAGATACGCAGTATTTT
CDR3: CASSPQLAGGTDTQYF

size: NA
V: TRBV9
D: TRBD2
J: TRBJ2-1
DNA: TGTGCCAGCAGCGTCCTAGCGGGAACCTACAATGAGCAGTTCTTC
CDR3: CASSVLAGTYNEQFF

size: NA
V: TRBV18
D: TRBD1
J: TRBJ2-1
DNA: TGTGCCAGCTCAGCCCCGGGACAGATCTACAATGAGCAGTTCTTC
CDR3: CASSAPGQIYNEQFF

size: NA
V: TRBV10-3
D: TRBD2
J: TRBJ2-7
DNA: TGTGCCATCAGTGATACTAGCGGGAGGAGGGGCGAGCAGTACTTC
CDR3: CAISDTSGRRGEQYF

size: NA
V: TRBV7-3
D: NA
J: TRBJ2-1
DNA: TGTGCCAGCAGCTTCGGGTGGAGCTCCTACAATGAGCAGTTCTTC
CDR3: CASSFGWSSYNEQFF

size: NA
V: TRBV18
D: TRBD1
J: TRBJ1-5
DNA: TGTGCCAGCTCAACAGGGGGAAAACAGCCCCAGCATTTT
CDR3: CASSTGGKQPQHF

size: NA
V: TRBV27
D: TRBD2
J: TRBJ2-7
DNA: TGTGCCAGCAGTTTAAGGACTAGGCCCTACGAGCAGTACTTC
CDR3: CASSLRTRPYEQYF

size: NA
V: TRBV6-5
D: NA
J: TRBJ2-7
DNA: TGTGCCAGCAGTTACTCTTGGCAGGGGACCTACGAGCAGTACTTC
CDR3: CASSYSWQGTYEQYF

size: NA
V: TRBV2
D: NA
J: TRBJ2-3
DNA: TGTGCCAGCGAAGAACGCACAGATACGCAGTATTTT
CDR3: CASEERTDTQYF

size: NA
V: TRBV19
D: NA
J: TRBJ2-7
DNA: TGTGCCAGCTCCAAGGAGAGGGTCGGTGAGCAGTACTTC
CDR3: CASSKERVGEQYF

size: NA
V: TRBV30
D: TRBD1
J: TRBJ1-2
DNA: TGTGCCTCCTTCCCAGGGGGCGATGGCTACACCTTC
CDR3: CASFPGGDGYTF

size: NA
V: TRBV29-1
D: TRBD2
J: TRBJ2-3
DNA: TGCAGCGTCGAAGCGGGATCGGCGTATACGCAGTATTTT
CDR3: CSVEAGSAYTQYF

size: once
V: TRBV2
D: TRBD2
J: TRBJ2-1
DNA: TGTGCCAGCAGTCGTCCTGAGGGGCAATTGCGGGAGGGCCGAAGCTATGAGCAGTTCTTC
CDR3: CASSRPEGQLREGRSYEQFF

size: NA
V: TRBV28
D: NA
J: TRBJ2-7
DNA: TGTGCCACGTTAGGGGGGGGGCCCTACGAGCAGTACTTC
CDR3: CATLGGGPYEQYF

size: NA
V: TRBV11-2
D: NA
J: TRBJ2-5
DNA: TGTGCCAGCAGCCCAGCGCACGGCGGATTCCAAGAGACCCAGTACTTC
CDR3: CASSPAHGGFQETQYF

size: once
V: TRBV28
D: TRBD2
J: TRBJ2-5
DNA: TGTGCCAGCAGTTTGGGACTACGGACGAAAGAGACCCAGTACTTC
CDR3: CASSLGLRTKETQYF

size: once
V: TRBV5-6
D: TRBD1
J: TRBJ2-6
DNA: TGTGCCAGCAGCTTGGCCGGGCAGGGGGCGCTAGGGGCCAACGTCCTGACTTTC
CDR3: CASSLAGQGALGANVLTF

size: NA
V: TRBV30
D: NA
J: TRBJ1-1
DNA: TGTGCCTGGAGTGTAGGGATGAACACTGAAGCTTTCTTT
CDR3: CAWSVGMNTEAFF

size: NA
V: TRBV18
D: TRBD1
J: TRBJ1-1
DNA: TGTGCCAGCTCACAGACACAGGGGGGATTGAACACTGAAGCTTTCTTT
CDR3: CASSQTQGGLNTEAFF

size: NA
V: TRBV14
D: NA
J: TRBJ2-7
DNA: TGTGCCAGCAGCCAACTACCTAGCTCCTACGAGCAGTACTTC
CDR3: CASSQLPSSYEQYF

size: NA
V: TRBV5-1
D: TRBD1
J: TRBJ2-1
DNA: TGCGCCAGCAGCTTGAGTGGGACAGGGGCCAATGAGCAGTTCTTC
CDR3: CASSLSGTGANEQFF

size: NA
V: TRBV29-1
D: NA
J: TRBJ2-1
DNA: TGCAGCGTTGGGCGGACTAATGAGCAGTTCTTC
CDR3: CSVGRTNEQFF

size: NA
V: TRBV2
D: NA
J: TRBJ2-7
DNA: TGTGCCACCAGGTCAGGCCGAGGGGTATACGAGCAGTACTTC
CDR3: CATRSGRGVYEQYF

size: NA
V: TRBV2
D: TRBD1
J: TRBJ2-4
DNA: TGTGCCAGCAGTGAGCACCCGACAGGGGCCAAAAACATTCAGTACTTC
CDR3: CASSEHPTGAKNIQYF

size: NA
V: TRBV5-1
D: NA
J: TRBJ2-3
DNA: TGCGCCAGCAGCTTTAGGTCCCAGGTTGGCGGCACAGATACGCAGTATTTT
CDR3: CASSFRSQVGGTDTQYF

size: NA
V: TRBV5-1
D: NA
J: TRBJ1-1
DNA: TGCGCCAGCAGCTTGGTTTTGGACTCCCTGAACACTGAAGCTTTCTTT
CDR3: CASSLVLDSLNTEAFF

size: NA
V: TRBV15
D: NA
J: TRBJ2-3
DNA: TGTGCCACCAGCAGCGATACCCTATCGAATCGATTCCCTTACAATACGCAGTATTTT
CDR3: CATSSDTLSNRFPYNTQYF

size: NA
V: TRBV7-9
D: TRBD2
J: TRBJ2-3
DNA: TGTGCCAGCAGCCTCATTTTAGCGGGAGGTATAGATACGCAGTATTTT
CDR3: CASSLILAGGIDTQYF

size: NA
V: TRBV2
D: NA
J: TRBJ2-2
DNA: TGTGCCAGCAGTGTGGCCGGGGAGCTGTTTTTT
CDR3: CASSVAGELFF

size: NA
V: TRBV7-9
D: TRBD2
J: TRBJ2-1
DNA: TGTGCCAGCAGTAACCGACAGGACGGGAGACTAGCGGGAGAGCGGCTACAGGTCTTC
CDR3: CASSNRQDGRLAGERLQVF

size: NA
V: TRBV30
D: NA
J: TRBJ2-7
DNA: TGTGCCTGCCAAAAGAGCGGGTCTTACTCCTACGAGCAGTACTTC
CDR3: CACQKSGSYSYEQYF

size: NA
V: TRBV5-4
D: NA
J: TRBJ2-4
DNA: TGTGCCAGCAGCTCAGGCGGACAGCTCGGGACCAAAAACATTCAGTACTTC
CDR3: CASSSGGQLGTKNIQYF